The 28 T cell receptor beta chains in this list originate from one sample, sequenced in a study of T cell responses to AZD1222 COVID-19 vaccine. Only in-frame clones appear in the TCRdb table, and some are missing; sequencing was by immunoSEQ multiplex PCR. The table has 95,000 to 150,000 clones, more than 85% seen once. This specimen was peripheral blood, taken on day 0 of AZD1222 vaccination. Every receptor here comes from an adult in good health.

The V and J genes are TRBV18 and TRBJ2-7; 7 nucleotides match TRBD1. J gave up 5 bases and V 8 bases, and 15 bases lay outside the gene matches. CDR3 size: 15 residues. Germline V gives CDR1 KGHSH, CDR2 LQKENI. The CDR3 DNA follows: TGTGCCAGCACCACCGGTAACAGGGGTCTGGACGAGCAGTACTTC. Residues: CASTTGNRGLDEQYF.

This clone was seen once. The J gene is TRBJ1-2, the V gene TRBV5-4; possibly TRBD1 for D (5 bases). V gave up 3 bases and J gave up 4 bases, with 13 bases separating them. CDR3 length: 14 amino acids. Germline V gene data show CDR1 as SGHNT and CDR2 as YYREEE (reference sequence). This CDR3 is CASSSRAGLYGYTF. CDR3 nucleotides: TGTGCCAGCAGCTCCCGGGCGGGGCTCTATGGCTACACCTTC.

The genes are TRBV5-1 and TRBJ1-6; the D gene is possibly TRBD1 (5 bases). The CDR3 is 18 residues long. V lost 0 bases and J lost 0, with 13 bases in between. CDR1 SGHRS and CDR2 YFSETQ come from the germline V gene. This chain's CDR3 is CASSLGDFQSSYNSPLHF. The CDR3 DNA follows: TGCGCCAGCAGCTTGGGGGACTTTCAGAGCTCCTATAATTCACCCCTCCACTTT.

The rearrangement joins TRBV10-3 to TRBJ2-7; 9 nucleotides match TRBD1. V trimming: 7 bases; J trimming: 7 bases; junction bases outside the gene matches: 8. Germline V gene lookup returns CDR1 ENHRY and CDR2 SYGVKD. This CDR3 has 13 amino acids. The CDR3 DNA follows: TGTGCCATCACGCGACAGGGGGTAGGGGAGCAGTACTTC. It translates to CAITRQGVGEQYF.

This clone has only a few counts. V is TRBV12-3 or TRBV12-4 and J is TRBJ1-3, with unresolved D. Trimming removed 3 bases from V and 8 bases from J, with 8 bases in between. The CDR3 has 12 residues. In DNA, the CDR3 is TGTGCCAGCAGTTTCGCTCCGGACACCATATATTTT. This translates into CASSFAPDTIYF.

This chain uses TRBV18 with TRBJ1-4; D may be TRBD1 (6 bases). The CDR3 is made up of 15 amino acids. The V and J ends lost 4 bases and 0 bases respectively, with 9 bases between them. Germline CDR1 is KGHSH and CDR2 is LQKENI. The CDR3 reads CASSHRVSTNEKLFF. The CDR3 coding sequence is TGTGCCAGCTCACACAGGGTCTCAACTAATGAAAAACTGTTTTTT.

V gene TRBV7-2 combines with J gene TRBJ1-6; 9 bases map to TRBD1. J was trimmed by 7 bases and V by 5 bases; bases with no gene match: 6. The CDR3 sequence is 15 residues long. CDR1 is SGHTA and CDR2 is FQGNSA in the germline V gene. CDR3 loop: CASSAWTGVNSPLHF. CDR3 bases: TGTGCCAGCAGCGCCTGGACAGGGGTCAATTCACCCCTCCACTTT.

The chain combines TRBV4-3 with TRBJ2-2; TRBD2 aligns across 8 bases. There are 17 residues in the CDR3. Germline V gives CDR1 LGHNA, CDR2 YSLEER. Unmatched junction bases numbered 11, after V lost 1 base and J lost 7 bases. The CDR3 DNA is TGCGCCAGCAGCCAAGGCACTAGCGGAAAAAGGAGCGGGGAGCTGTTTTTT. Its translation is CASSQGTSGKRSGELFF.

This rearrangement joins TRBV4-2 to TRBJ2-5, with 10 bases lining up with TRBD2. V shed 4 bases and J 5 bases; nucleotides not matched to a gene: 19. This CDR3 has 19 amino acids. Germline-derived CDR1 and CDR2 are LGHNA and YNFKEQ. This chain's CDR3 is CASSRLPGPAGGSGETQYF. The CDR3 DNA follows: TGTGCCAGCAGCCGCCTCCCAGGGCCAGCGGGGGGGTCGGGTGAGACCCAGTACTTC.

The chain couples TRBV11-3 to TRBJ1-1, with 7 bases matching TRBD1. This CDR3 has 14 residues. Germline V gives CDR1 SGHNT, CDR2 YENEEA. Trimming cost V 5 bases and J 1 base; bases outside gene matches: 4. CDR3 sequence: CASSHRGENTEAFF. In DNA, the CDR3 is TGTGCCAGCAGCCACAGGGGCGAGAACACTGAAGCTTTCTTT.

J is TRBJ1-2 and V is TRBV6-5, with D possibly being TRBD1 (5 bases). The CDR3 loop spans 15 amino acids. The V end was cut by 2 bases, the J end by 3 bases, with 13 bases between. CDR1 MNHEY and CDR2 SVGAGI come from the germline V gene. CDR3 protein: CASSYRPGGYYGYTF. The CDR3 nucleotides are TGTGCCAGCAGTTACCGTCCCGGGGGGTACTATGGCTACACCTTC.

This clone was counted a single time. This chain connects TRBV27 to TRBJ1-6, with D unresolved. The CDR3 runs 14 residues. Trimming left V 3 bases short and J 9 bases short, with 12 bases between. Looked up from germline, CDR1 is MNHEY and CDR2 is SMNVEV (reference sequence). CDR3 nucleotides: TGTGCCAGCAGTTTTCTGGAGTTGAGTTCACCCCTCCACTTT. This codes for CASSFLELSSPLHF.

The genes are TRBV2 and TRBJ1-2; 10 nucleotides agree with TRBD1. Trimming cost V 4 bases and J 4 bases; bases outside gene matches: 6. The CDR3 consists of 15 residues. Germline CDR1 SNHLY, CDR2 FYNNEI. CDR3: CASSGQGAHSYGYTF. Here the CDR3 DNA reads TGTGCCAGCAGTGGACAGGGGGCGCACAGCTATGGCTACACCTTC.

This chain joins TRBV6-6 and TRBJ1-2, with D tentatively TRBD1 (5 bases). V was pared by 2 bases and J by 10 bases, with 17 bases between. The CDR3 length is 14 residues. Germline assignment: CDR1 MNHNY and CDR2 SVGAGI (reference sequence). The CDR3 loop is CASSYGGEVKVYTF. CDR3 DNA: TGTGCCAGCAGTTACGGGGGGGAGGTAAAGGTCTACACCTTC.

This clone was found once. This chain connects TRBV5-1 to TRBJ2-3, with 12 bases identical to TRBD2. The V gene's germline CDR1 is SGHRS and CDR2 YFSETQ. V lost 0 bases to trimming and J lost 2 bases; unmatched junction nucleotides: 4. The CDR3 has 17 amino acids. The CDR3 DNA sequence: TGCGCCAGCAGCTTGGTCCTAGCGGGGGGGTCCACAGATACGCAGTATTTT. Translated, it gives CASSLVLAGGSTDTQYF. The whole variable domain, filled in from reference TRBV5-1 and TRBJ2-3, reads KAGVTQTPRYLIKTRGQQVTLSCSPISGHRSVSWYQQTPGQGLQFLFEYFSETQRNKGNFPGRFSGRQFSNSRSEMNVSTLELGDSALYLCASSLVLAGGSTDTQYFGPGTRLTVL.

The chain uses TRBV4-2 and TRBJ2-7; D gene ambiguous. The germline CDR1 and CDR2 sequences are LGHNA and YNFKEQ. The ends were cut back, 1 base at V and 0 bases at J, with 7 bases in the middle. This CDR3 has 14 residues. CDR3 loop: CASSQGTYSYEQYF. CDR3 DNA: TGTGCCAGCAGCCAAGGGACGTACTCCTACGAGCAGTACTTC.

This clone was counted a single time. The chain carries TRBV12-5 and TRBJ1-6; D uncertain. This CDR3 region has 15 residues. Germline CDR1 reads LGHNT; CDR2 reads FRNRAP. Deletions cut 0 bases from V and 7 bases from J, with 10 bases between. The CDR3 DNA sequence: TGTGCTAGTGGTTTGGTCCCGGGCCCAAATTCACCCCTCCACTTT. Translating gives CASGLVPGPNSPLHF. Based on the CDR3 plus reference TRBV12-5 and TRBJ1-6, the full variable domain is DARVTQTPRHKVTEMGQEVTMRCQPILGHNTVFWYRQTMMQGLELLAYFRNRAPLDDSGMPKDRFSAEMPDATLATLKIQPSEPRDSAVYFCASGLVPGPNSPLHFGNGTRLTVT.

CDR3 nucleotides: TGTGCCAGCAGCCTATTAGGACAAGAGTCGGGCGAGCAGTACTTC. It translates to CASSLLGQESGEQYF. J is TRBJ2-7 and V is TRBV27; D may be TRBD1 (5 bases). CDR3 length equals 15 residues. V gave up 6 bases and J gave up 6 bases, with 21 bases separating them. Germline V gene sequence: CDR1 MNHEY, CDR2 SMNVEV (reference sequence).

The chain links TRBV7-9 to TRBJ2-7; tentative D call: TRBD2 (5 bases). The CDR3 is made up of 15 amino acids. Trimming took off 8 bases at V and 6 bases at J, with 23 bases between the two ends. Germline CDR1 is SEHNR and CDR2 is FQNEAQ (reference sequence). The DNA for the CDR3 is TGTGCCAGCGGCCGGTGGCAGGCCCTGGGGAGCGAGCAGTACTTC. It is translated as CASGRWQALGSEQYF. The entire variable domain, with the rest obtained from reference TRBV7-9 and TRBJ2-7, is as follows: DTGVSQNPRHKITKRGQNVTFRCDPISEHNRLYWYRQTLGQGPEFLTYFQNEAQLEKSRLLSDRFSAERPKGSFSTLEIQRTEQGDSAMYLCASGRWQALGSEQYFGPGTRLTVT.

This sequence joins TRBV4-2 and TRBJ2-7, with D perhaps TRBD1 (6 bases). Trimming removed 0 bases at V and 4 bases at J, with 13 bases between. Germline V lookup: CDR1 LGHNA, CDR2 YNFKEQ. CDR3 length: 15 residues. CDR3 region: CASSQEGQGRYEQYF. The CDR3 nucleotides read TGTGCCAGCAGCCAAGAGGGGCAGGGGCGGTACGAGCAGTACTTC.

The gene calls are TRBV5-1 and TRBJ1-3; weak D call: TRBD1 (5 bases). The CDR3 has 16 residues. The V gene's germline CDR1 is SGHRS and CDR2 YFSETQ. Trimming cost V 0 bases and J 0 bases, with 10 bases left between them. As DNA, the CDR3 is TGCGCCAGCAGCTTGGAAGACAGCCGCTCTGGAAACACCATATATTTT. Translating it yields CASSLEDSRSGNTIYF.

The V and J genes are TRBV7-2 and TRBJ1-3, with D perhaps TRBD1 (5 bases). This CDR3 spans 15 amino acids. Between the trimmed V and J ends, which lost 5 bases and 4 bases, there was a span of 15 bases. CDR1 is SGHTA and CDR2 is FQGNSA in the germline V gene. The CDR3 reads CASSPGGGRGNTIYF. In nucleotides, the CDR3 is TGTGCCAGCAGCCCCGGGGGAGGGCGCGGAAACACCATATATTTT. Variable domain in full (rest from reference TRBV7-2 and TRBJ1-3): GAGVSQSPSNKVTEKGKDVELRCDPISGHTALYWYRQSLGQGLEFLIYFQGNSAPDKSGLPSDRFSAERTGGSVSTLTIQRTQQEDSAVYLCASSPGGGRGNTIYFGEGSWLTVV.

This clone appeared a few times. The chain uses TRBV10-3 and TRBJ2-1, with 9 bases fitting TRBD2. The junction had 5 bases not matched to a gene; V was cut back by 10 bases and J by 7 bases. Germline loops: CDR1 ENHRY, CDR2 SYGVKD. The CDR3 is 12 residues long. CDR3 DNA sequence: TGTGCCAGCGCGGGGGGGTCTAATGAGCAGTTCTTC. Translated: CASAGGSNEQFF.

The chain couples TRBV18 to TRBJ1-1; no clear D gene. Germline lookup yields CDR1 KGHSH and CDR2 LQKENI. The CDR3 covers 15 residues. Trimming took off 0 bases at V and 5 bases at J, with 13 bases between the two ends. The CDR3 sequence is CASSPPKRVRTEAFF. The DNA for the CDR3 is TGTGCCAGCTCACCACCGAAAAGGGTGCGGACTGAAGCTTTCTTT.

The chain uses TRBV19 and TRBJ2-2; tentatively, D is TRBD2 (6 bases). Germline V gene lookup returns CDR1 LNHDA and CDR2 SQIVND (reference sequence). Trimming stripped 6 bases from V and 0 bases from J, with 14 bases between. The CDR3 loop spans 16 amino acids. CDR3 nucleotides: TGTGCCAGTAGCAGTCGGGGGAGAACGAACACCGGGGAGCTGTTTTTT. It translates to CASSSRGRTNTGELFF.

The chain employs TRBV12-3 or TRBV12-4 and TRBJ1-1; TRBD1 is a possible D gene (5 bases). This CDR3 comprises 11 residues. The ends were cut back, 8 bases at V and 11 bases at J, with 15 bases in the middle. For the CDR3, the DNA is TGTGCCAGCGGAAAGGGACTGGGGGCTTTCTTT. As protein: CASGKGLGAFF.

The chain combines TRBV27 with TRBJ2-7; the match to TRBD2 covers 13 bases. Trimming took 7 bases from V and 6 from J; bases not matched to a gene: 12. The CDR3 has 16 residues. Germline V gene lookup returns CDR1 MNHEY and CDR2 SMNVEV (reference sequence). The CDR3, as DNA: TGTGCCAGCACCCCGACTAGCGGGAGGAGTCCGGGCGAGCAGTACTTC. Residues: CASTPTSGRSPGEQYF.

The chain links TRBV29-1 to TRBJ1-4; weak D call: TRBD1 (6 bases). V gave up 3 bases and J gave up 6 bases, with 11 bases separating them. Germline CDR1 reads SQVTM; CDR2 reads ANQGSEA. This CDR3 spans 13 amino acids. The CDR3 nucleotides read TGCAGCGTTGATGTGGGGGCTGATGAAAAACTGTTTTTT. Translation: CSVDVGADEKLFF.